The 25 T cell receptor beta chains given below trace back to one sample, sequenced in a study of memory CD4+ T cells and cytomegalovirus serostatus. The sort gate was single viable CD3+CD4+CD8-CD45RO+ cells for memory CD4+ T cells. The method was immunoSEQ multiplex PCR; TCRdb's version includes in-frame clones alone and lacks a portion of them. Of over 40,000 clones in the sample, around 72% were seen once. What was sequenced was memory CD4+ T cells from blood. Receptors originate from an adult in good health and CMV-seronegative.

A few counts support this clone. V usage is TRBV28 and J usage is TRBJ1-1; D gene uncertain. Trimming shortened V by 6 bases and J by 8 bases, and 10 bases separated the two germline ends. The CDR3 covers 11 residues. CDR1 is MDHEN and CDR2 is SYDVKM in the germline V gene. CDR3 in amino acids: CASSWEREAFF. DNA for the CDR3: TGTGCCAGCAGCTGGGAGAGGGAAGCTTTCTTT.

CDR3 region: CASSKGLAYRELFF. For the CDR3, the DNA is TGTGCCAGCAGTAAAGGACTAGCGTACCGGGAGCTGTTTTTT. The rearrangement links TRBV2 to TRBJ2-2, with TRBD2 matching 9 bases. The CDR3 runs 14 residues. Germline V CDR1 and CDR2: SNHLY, FYNNEI. J gave up 9 bases and V 5 bases, and 7 bases lay outside the gene matches.

The chain employs TRBV6-5 and TRBJ2-5, with 7 bases that match TRBD2. The junction had 2 bases not matched to a gene; V was cut back by 4 bases and J by 9 bases. The length of the CDR3 is 11 residues. Per germline, CDR1 MNHEY and CDR2 SVGAGI. The CDR3 reads CASSSREAQYF. The CDR3 DNA sequence: TGTGCCAGCAGTTCTCGGGAGGCCCAGTACTTC.

This clone was counted a single time. The chain is built from TRBV7-8 and TRBJ1-2; D call uncertain. Germline CDR1 SGHVS, CDR2 FQNEAQ. The CDR3 loop spans 14 amino acids. V dropped 2 bases and J dropped 4 bases, with 11 bases sitting between them. CDR3 sequence: CASSLIPGSYGYTF. The DNA for the CDR3 is TGTGCCAGCAGCTTAATACCCGGGAGCTATGGCTACACCTTC.

The chain combines TRBV2 with TRBJ2-1, with unresolved D. Germline V CDR1 and CDR2: SNHLY, FYNNEI. V shed 4 bases and J shed 9 bases, with 7 bases lying between them. This CDR3 comprises 11 residues. Written as DNA, the CDR3 is TGTGCCAGCAGTGTTTTTAGTGAGCAGTTCTTC. Its protein is CASSVFSEQFF.

The chain recombines TRBV19 with TRBJ2-7; D assignment may be TRBD1 or TRBD2 (6 bases each). CDR1 LNHDA and CDR2 SQIVND come from the germline V gene (reference sequence). The CDR3 sequence is 16 residues long. Trimming stripped 5 bases from V and 3 bases from J, with 20 bases between. DNA of the CDR3: TGTGCCAGTAGTGCAAAGGCTAGGGGGGCCCTCTACGAGCAGTACTTC. This encodes CASSAKARGALYEQYF.

CDR3 sequence (DNA): TGTGCCAGCAGCTTGGACAGGGGAAATGGCTACACCTTC. Amino acid sequence: CASSLDRGNGYTF. The V gene is TRBV5-4, the J gene TRBJ1-2, with 7 bases fitting TRBD1. Germline assignment: CDR1 SGHNT and CDR2 YYREEE (reference sequence). V lost 0 bases, J lost 6 bases, and 2 bases stayed unmatched. This CDR3 contains 13 residues.

The gene calls are TRBV2 and TRBJ1-4; D might be TRBD1 (6 bases). Trimming shortened V by 10 bases and J by 8 bases, and 17 bases separated the two germline ends. Germline values: CDR1 SNHLY, CDR2 FYNNEI. The CDR3 is 13 amino acids. CDR3 nucleotides: TGTGCCACCTCCTCATCCGGGACAGAAAAACTGTTTTTT. This codes for CATSSSGTEKLFF.

V usage is TRBV30 and J usage is TRBJ2-5; D may match TRBD1 or TRBD2 (5 bases each). The J call may be mistaken, given a closer DNA end match to TRBJ2-7. The CDR3 consists of 14 residues. Germline CDR1 GTSNPN, CDR2 SVGIG (reference sequence). This CDR3 reads CAWSPNPRDDEQYF. CDR3 bases: TGTGCCTGGAGTCCGAATCCCCGGGACGACGAGCAGTACTTC.

The genes are TRBV10-3 and TRBJ2-2; TRBD2 matches 14 bases. Germline assignment: CDR1 ENHRY and CDR2 SYGVKD. The CDR3 covers 19 residues. Trimming cost V 5 bases and J 1 base; bases outside gene matches: 9. CDR3 bases: TGTGCCATCAGTAAAGCCGGGACTAGCGGGGGTCAGAACACCGGGGAGCTGTTTTTT. Its translation is CAISKAGTSGGQNTGELFF.

CDR3: CASSRDRGTYEQYF. The DNA of the CDR3 is TGTGCCAGCAGCCGGGACAGGGGTACCTACGAGCAGTACTTC. J is TRBJ2-7 and V is TRBV2; 10 bases line up with TRBD1. The CDR3 spans 14 residues. The J segment lost 2 bases and the V segment lost 6 bases, leaving 4 bases of the junction unmatched. Germline V gene lookup returns CDR1 SNHLY and CDR2 FYNNEI. Full variable domain (missing parts from reference TRBV2 and TRBJ2-7): EPEVTQTPSHQVTQMGQEVILRCVPISNHLYFYWYRQILGQKVEFLVSFYNNEISEKSEIFDDQFSVERPDGSNFTLKIRSTKLEDSAMYFCASSRDRGTYEQYFGPGTRLTVT.

The chain links TRBV7-9 to TRBJ2-1, with D possibly matching TRBD1 (5 bases). V was pared by 9 bases and J by 0 bases, with 24 bases between. Germline V CDR1 and CDR2: SEHNR, FQNEAQ (reference sequence). The CDR3 is 18 residues long. The CDR3 coding sequence is TGTGCCAGTCCGCCCACCCAGTTCTGGGGCAGCTCCTACAATGAGCAGTTCTTC. It encodes CASPPTQFWGSSYNEQFF.

The chain couples TRBV19 to TRBJ2-6; D remains ambiguous. Trimming left V 6 bases short and J 0 bases short, with 21 bases between. CDR3 length: 19 amino acids. Germline values: CDR1 LNHDA, CDR2 SQIVND (reference sequence). CDR3 bases: TGTGCCAGTAGCGCCCAGGCCCGGTGGAAAAGCTCTGGGGCCAACGTCCTGACTTTC. The encoded protein is CASSAQARWKSSGANVLTF.

This chain links TRBV5-8 with TRBJ2-2; TRBD2 matches at 8 bases. V lost 0 bases and J lost 6; bases outside the gene matches: 10. Germline CDR1 reads SGHTS; CDR2 reads YDEGEE. The CDR3 runs to 17 residues. This chain's CDR3 is CASSLVSAGARAGELFF. Written as DNA, the CDR3 is TGTGCCAGCAGCTTGGTTTCAGCGGGGGCACGCGCCGGGGAGCTGTTTTTT. Drawing the rest from reference TRBV5-8 and TRBJ2-2, the complete variable domain is EAGVTQSPTHLIKTRGQQATLRCSPISGHTSVYWYQQALGLGLQFLLWYDEGEERNRGNFPPRFSGRQFPNYSSELNVNALELEDSALYLCASSLVSAGARAGELFFGEGSRLTVL.

This clone was found once. The chain links TRBV7-2 to TRBJ2-3, with TRBD2 identical over 8 bases. There are 16 residues in the CDR3. With V trimmed by 4 bases and J by 3 bases, 9 bases remained unmatched. The germline CDR1 and CDR2 sequences are SGHTA and FQGNSA. The CDR3 DNA reads TGTGCCAGCAGCTCAAGGGCGGGGGGTTTGACAGATACGCAGTATTTT. This gives the protein CASSSRAGGLTDTQYF.

Here the CDR3 reads CASSSRTGTGPGEQYF. CDR3 in DNA: TGTGCCAGCAGCTCCAGGACCGGGACAGGGCCCGGGGAGCAGTACTTC. The chain uses TRBV14 and TRBJ2-7; 9 positions match TRBD1. After removal of 5 bases from V and 7 bases from J, the junction contained 15 bases not matched to a gene. There are 16 residues in the CDR3. Germline loops: CDR1 SGHDN, CDR2 FVKESK.

This chain joins TRBV7-2 and TRBJ1-2; TRBD1 matches at 7 bases. The CDR3 extends over 17 amino acids. J gave up 6 bases and V 5 bases, and 18 bases lay outside the gene matches. CDR1 SGHTA and CDR2 FQGNSA come from the germline V gene. CDR3 DNA: TGTGCCAGCAGCCCAGGGGGGGCCCGGCGCGCCCTGGATGGCTACACCTTC. This translates into CASSPGGARRALDGYTF.

The chain couples TRBV30 to TRBJ2-2; tentative D call: TRBD2 (7 bases). The germline CDR1 and CDR2 sequences are GTSNPN and SVGIG (reference sequence). V dropped 3 bases and J dropped 5 bases, with 19 bases sitting between them. CDR3 length: 16 residues. The CDR3 sequence is CAWSSLRGGPTGELFF. The CDR3 nucleotides are TGTGCCTGGAGCAGTTTGAGGGGGGGCCCGACCGGGGAGCTGTTTTTT.

Here the CDR3 reads CASSVTGNTEAFF. For the CDR3, the DNA is TGTGCCAGCAGTGTGACCGGGAACACTGAAGCTTTCTTT. V is TRBV6-4 and J is TRBJ1-1; D remains unclear. The germline V and J ends were trimmed by 4 bases and 1 base, with 7 bases remaining between them. Germline-derived CDR1 and CDR2 are MRHNA and SNTAGT. The CDR3 runs 13 residues.

The gene calls are TRBV28 and TRBJ2-1; D gene uncertain. The V gene's germline CDR1 is MDHEN and CDR2 SYDVKM. The V gene lost 1 base and the J gene lost 10 bases, with 11 bases spanning the gap. There are 13 residues in the CDR3. This chain's CDR3 is CASSLSRQGEQFF. CDR3 DNA sequence: TGTGCCAGCAGTTTATCAAGACAAGGCGAGCAGTTCTTC.

The V gene is TRBV4-2, the J gene TRBJ1-1; D unresolved. Germline V gene data show CDR1 as LGHNA and CDR2 as YNFKEQ. V was cut by 5 bases and J by 1 base, with 14 bases left in between. The CDR3 is made up of 15 amino acids. CDR3 sequence reads: CASSLGLTWNTEAFF. CDR3 in DNA: TGTGCCAGCAGCTTGGGCCTTACGTGGAACACTGAAGCTTTCTTT.

The chain employs TRBV25-1 and TRBJ1-1; TRBD1 aligns across 12 bases. After removal of 2 bases from V and 10 bases from J, the junction contained 11 bases not matched to a gene. Germline lookup yields CDR1 MGHDK and CDR2 SYGVNS. The CDR3 extends over 16 amino acids. CDR3 amino acids: CASSEGTGGYPLGAFF. As DNA, the CDR3 is TGTGCCAGCAGTGAAGGGACAGGGGGCTACCCGCTGGGAGCTTTCTTT.

The chain employs TRBV4-1 and TRBJ1-3; D remains unclear. The CDR3 loop spans 13 amino acids. The ends were cut back, 2 bases at V and 4 bases at J, with 6 bases in the middle. Germline V lookup: CDR1 MGHRA, CDR2 YSYEKL. The CDR3 region is CASSQRYGNTIYF. Written as DNA, the CDR3 is TGCGCCAGCAGCCAAAGATACGGAAACACCATATATTTT.

J is TRBJ2-1 and V is TRBV7-2, with a tentative D call TRBD1 (6 bases). V lost 0 bases, J lost 12 bases, and 15 bases lay in between. Germline lookup yields CDR1 SGHTA and CDR2 FQGNSA. The CDR3 has 14 amino acids. In nucleotides, the CDR3 is TGTGCCAGCAGCTTAGCCACAAACAGGGTGTGGCAGTTCTTC. It specifies CASSLATNRVWQFF.

The V call is TRBV29-1, the J call TRBJ2-5; a weak D match, TRBD1 (6 bases). The CDR3 consists of 12 residues. Germline V CDR1 and CDR2: SQVTM, ANQGSEA. Trimming took off 7 bases at V and 2 bases at J, with 11 bases between the two ends. CDR3 amino acids: CSARTGQETQYF. The CDR3 DNA follows: TGCAGCGCCCGCACAGGGCAAGAGACCCAGTACTTC.